The 16 T cell receptor beta chains reported below all come from one sample, sequenced in a study of blood T cell repertoires in COVID-19. Sequencing was performed with immunoSEQ multiplex PCR; in TCRdb, only in-frame clones are kept and a portion is missing. The sample lists tens of thousands of clones, about 89% seen once, with about 2.1% in the top ten. The sequencing input was peripheral blood. The receptors originated from a woman aged 55 to 70 with acute or convalescent COVID-19.

V is TRBV3-1 (or the pseudogene TRBV3-2) and J is TRBJ2-1, with 10 nucleotides matching TRBD1. V was pared by 4 bases and J by 3 bases, with 3 bases of the junction left unmatched. This CDR3 spans 15 amino acids. CDR1 is LGHDT, CDR2 YNNKEL, per germline (reference sequence). For the CDR3, the DNA is TGTGCCAGCAGCCCAAGGACAGGGGGCTACAATGAGCAGTTCTTC. This gives the protein CASSPRTGGYNEQFF.

The chain couples TRBV21-1 to TRBJ1-1; TRBD1 was called by the table and not checked on the DNA. TRBV21-1 has pseudogene status. This CDR3 contains 13 residues. The CDR3 reads CASSQTANTEAFF. As DNA, the CDR3 is TGTGCCAGCTCACAAACAGCGAACACTGAAGCTTTCTTT.

In this sample, this clone turned up once. The chain joins TRBV11-3 to TRBJ2-1; 7 bases match TRBD1. After removal of 0 bases from V and 7 bases from J, the junction contained 3 bases not matched to a gene. This CDR3 is built from 14 residues. Germline-derived CDR1 and CDR2 are SGHNT and YENEEA. The CDR3 loop is CASSLDPQGNEQFF. The CDR3, as DNA: TGTGCCAGCAGCTTAGATCCACAGGGGAATGAGCAGTTCTTC.

This sequence joins TRBV28 and TRBJ1-5; D may be TRBD1 (5 bases). Germline V gene sequence: CDR1 MDHEN, CDR2 SYDVKM. This CDR3 comprises 16 residues. V was trimmed by 3 bases and J by 1 base, leaving 13 bases between them. The CDR3 DNA is TGTGCCAGCAGTTTCAACCCAGGGAGGAGCAATCAGCCCCAGCATTTT. Protein sequence: CASSFNPGRSNQPQHF.

The chain links TRBV5-5 to TRBJ2-7, with TRBD1 identical over 7 bases. This CDR3 region has 13 residues. The trim removed 2 bases at V and 5 bases at J, leaving 4 bases unmatched. CDR1 and CDR2 (germline): SGHKS, YYEKEE (reference sequence). For the CDR3, the DNA is TGTGCCAGCAGCTTTAACAGGGGTCACGAGCAGTACTTC. Translated, it gives CASSFNRGHEQYF. The entire variable domain, with the rest obtained from reference TRBV5-5 and TRBJ2-7, is as follows: DAGVTQSPTHLIKTRGQQVTLRCSPISGHKSVSWYQQVLGQGPQFIFQYYEKEERGRGNFPDRFSARQFPNYSSELNVNALLLGDSALYLCASSFNRGHEQYFGPGTRLTVT.

The CDR3, as DNA: TGTGCCAGCACCTTAGGGGTGGACGAGCAGTACTTC. This encodes CASTLGVDEQYF. The chain has TRBV9 and TRBJ2-7, with D possibly matching TRBD1 (5 bases). Trimming pared 6 bases from V and 5 bases from J, leaving 12 bases between. The CDR3 runs to 12 residues. CDR1 and CDR2 (germline): SGDLS, YYNGEE.

This clone has more than one count but fewer than ten. V is TRBV24-1 and J is TRBJ1-2, with TRBD1 matching over 8 bases. Per the germline V gene, CDR1 is KGHDR and CDR2 is SFDVKD. The CDR3 contains 12 residues. Trimming at V came to 9 bases and at J to 2 bases, leaving 1 base not matched to a gene. As DNA, the CDR3 is TGTGCCACCCAGGGGGCAAACTATGGCTACACCTTC. Its translation: CATQGANYGYTF.

The gene calls are TRBV7-9 and TRBJ1-1, with D maybe TRBD1 (5 bases). The CDR3 is 17 residues long. Germline CDR1 reads SEHNR; CDR2 reads FQNEAQ (reference sequence). The V and J ends lost 4 bases and 8 bases respectively, with 26 bases between them. CDR3 in amino acids: CASSSGLRMGGRLEAFF. CDR3 nucleotide sequence: TGTGCCAGCAGCTCGGGACTCCGGATGGGGGGGAGATTGGAAGCTTTCTTT.

This chain connects TRBV5-4 to TRBJ1-6; D perhaps matches TRBD1 (6 bases). Trimming shortened V by 6 bases and J by 5 bases, and 15 bases separated the two germline ends. The CDR3 extends over 15 amino acids. In germline, CDR1 is SGHNT, CDR2 YYREEE (reference sequence). Here the CDR3 DNA reads TGTGCCAGCAACAGCATTGGACAGAATAATTCACCCCTCCACTTT. Translation gives CASNSIGQNNSPLHF.

The chain combines TRBV3-1 (or the pseudogene TRBV3-2) with TRBJ2-7, with 8 nucleotides matching TRBD1. This CDR3 is 12 amino acids long. Germline V gene lookup returns CDR1 LGHDT and CDR2 YNNKEL (reference sequence). The J segment lost 12 bases and the V segment lost 5 bases, leaving 9 bases of the junction unmatched. The CDR3 DNA reads as TGTGCCAGCAGCTCGACCAGGGGGCGCATGTACTTC. It yields the protein CASSSTRGRMYF.

The chain carries TRBV28 and TRBJ1-4; D is possibly TRBD1 (5 bases). The germline V and J ends were trimmed by 5 bases and 7 bases, with 14 bases remaining between them. Germline CDR1 and CDR2: MDHEN and SYDVKM. The CDR3 covers 14 residues. The CDR3, as DNA: TGTGCCAGCAGTGGGGGGGGACTCGGTGAAAAACTGTTTTTT. Its translation is CASSGGGLGEKLFF.

This clone was picked up a small number of times. The chain carries TRBV12-5 and TRBJ1-4; D remains unclear. V was clipped by 2 bases and J by 3 bases, with 7 bases between them. CDR1 and CDR2 (germline): LGHNT, FRNRAP. The CDR3 is 14 amino acids. CDR3 sequence reads: CASGLFGPNEKLFF. In DNA form, the CDR3 reads TGTGCTAGTGGTTTGTTTGGGCCTAATGAAAAACTGTTTTTT.

The DNA of the CDR3 is TGTGCCAGCAGTTACGGGGGGCGGGAGGGATGGTTCTTC. It yields the protein CASSYGGREGWFF. The chain is built from TRBV6-5 and TRBJ2-1; the match to TRBD2 covers 9 bases. Germline-derived CDR1 and CDR2 are MNHEY and SVGAGI. The CDR3 runs 13 residues. J lost 15 bases, V lost 2 bases, and 8 bases had no gene match.

This sequence joins TRBV5-6 and TRBJ1-2, with 8 positions matching TRBD1. The CDR3 totals 14 residues. Germline assignment: CDR1 SGHDT and CDR2 YYEEEE. Trimming removed 4 bases from V and 6 bases from J; junction bases left unmatched: 8. The CDR3 DNA is TGTGCCAGCAGCCCCTACTGGGACAGGAATGGCTACACCTTC. This gives the protein CASSPYWDRNGYTF.

This clone was counted only a few times. The J gene is TRBJ1-3, the V gene TRBV30; D remains unclear. The CDR3 totals 14 residues. V shed 5 bases and J shed 0 bases, with 11 bases lying between them. The V gene's germline CDR1 is GTSNPN and CDR2 SVGIG (reference sequence). CDR3 nucleotides: TGTGCCTGGGCGACGGGAAGCTCTGGAAACACCATATATTTT. It is translated as CAWATGSSGNTIYF. The complete variable domain, with remaining parts taken from reference TRBV30 and TRBJ1-3, reads SQTIHQWPATLVQPVGSPLSLECTVEGTSNPNLYWYRQAAGRGLQLLFYSVGIGQISSEVPQNLSASRPQDRQFILSSKKLLLSDSGFYLCAWATGSSGNTIYFGEGSWLTVV.

This chain uses TRBV11-3 with TRBJ2-3; 9 bases line up with TRBD1. CDR3 size: 16 residues. With 5 bases clipped from V and 4 bases from J, the junction kept 10 bases outside the gene matches. Per the germline V gene, CDR1 is SGHNT and CDR2 is YENEEA. CDR3: CASSANRGLGADTQYF. DNA for the CDR3: TGTGCCAGCAGCGCAAACAGGGGGCTCGGGGCAGATACGCAGTATTTT.